This record looks at one T cell receptor beta chain sequence and its context. The antigen this receptor binds is unknown. No clone much larger than this one lies a single base away; base qualities are absent. The entry originates in a study of blood T cell repertoires in COVID-19 (dated by TCRdb to about 2020). Describing the broader study: The collaborator samples originated in the United States, Italy and Spain and spanned the acute and convalescent phases of COVID-19. A de-identified subject ID, COVID-19 status, age in years and sex were almost always included in the sample metadata. The repertoires were released in a freely available public database intended as a resource for research on the immune response to SARS-CoV-2. The samples were drawn from the first 160 participants of the ongoing ImmuneRACE study and from 950 to 1,500 subjects provided by 6 global collaborators. The material from the prospective study consisted of cDNA or gDNA derived from T cells, B-cell-depleted T cells, or PBMCs. Where available, HLA class I and class II types were obtained from metadata supplied by the sample provider rather than from assay-based typing. Deeply sampled blood TCRbeta repertoires from subjects exposed to, actively infected with, or recovered from COVID-19 were included in the dataset.

The CDR3 runs 12 amino acids, cysteine and phenylalanine included. The only DNA kept is the CDR3, 36 bases in frame from the first base. Taken from the germline V gene, the CDR1 and CDR2 loops are SGDLS and YYNGEE. Trimming removed 1 base from V and 7 bases from J; the gene matches leave 1 base unexplained. What the authors observed across the whole study: Clinical and demographic metadata were provided uncurated, with the amount varying by source and participant.

TCRbeta CDR3 regions were amplified from genomic DNA by means of the immunoSEQ Assay, a bias-controlled multiplex PCR. Per the source publication's procedure: The number of nucleated cells in each sample was estimated by amplification of reference gene primers within the assay. To quantify the absolute abundance of each unique TCRbeta CDR3 rearrangement, sequence reads were collapsed and filtered. For each sample, productive Simpson clonality was calculated as the square root of Simpson's diversity index across productive rearrangements. Imported from immuneACCESS, the table was reduced by TCRdb to in-frame sequences with V and J called. These copies leave out some clones; in studies compared against another copy, an unresolved V gene accounts for under half, and the cause of the remainder is not known. V, J and clone size reflect that table, while D and trimming were determined from the DNA. Present in this sample are over 120,000 clones, around 79% of which were seen just once. The biggest ten clones account for 2.5% to 3.5% of the sample.

Participants in the prospective study were enrolled through a virtual design, were aged roughly 18 to 100 years, and lived in approximately 25 United States geographic areas. To assign participants to cohorts, the prospective study relied on clinical history that participants themselves reported in a screening survey and a study questionnaire. Recovered participants in ImmuneRACE Cohort 3 were defined by two consecutive negative NP/OP PCR tests, clearance by a healthcare professional, or resolution of symptoms. In the prospective study, mobile phlebotomists collected whole blood, serum and a nasopharyngeal or oropharyngeal swab from each participant. Over a 2-month period, participants in the prospective study had the option of providing additional blood draws and questionnaires. Prospective study blood samples were shipped either frozen or at room temperature before DNA extraction.

The chain uses TRBV9 and TRBJ1-2; 7 junctional bases match TRBD1. The receptor's source is a woman in her forties or fifties who had recovered from COVID-19. The sequencing sample was made of PBMCs or T cells enriched from blood (not recorded which). This receptor carries the CDR3 CASSVQGGGYTF. In nucleotides, the sequence is TGTGCCAGCAGCGTACAGGGGGGTGGCTACACCTTC.